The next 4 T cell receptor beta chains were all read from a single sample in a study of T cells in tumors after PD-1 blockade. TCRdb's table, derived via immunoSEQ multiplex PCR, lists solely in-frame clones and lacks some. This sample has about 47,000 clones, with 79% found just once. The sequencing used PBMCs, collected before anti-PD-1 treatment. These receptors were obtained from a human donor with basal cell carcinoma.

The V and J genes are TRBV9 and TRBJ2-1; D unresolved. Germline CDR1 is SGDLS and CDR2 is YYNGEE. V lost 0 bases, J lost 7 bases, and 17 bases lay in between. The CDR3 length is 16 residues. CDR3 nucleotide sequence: TGTGCCAGCAGCGTAGCAGCCCCCCATGGGTGGAATGAGCAGTTCTTC. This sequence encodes CASSVAAPHGWNEQFF.

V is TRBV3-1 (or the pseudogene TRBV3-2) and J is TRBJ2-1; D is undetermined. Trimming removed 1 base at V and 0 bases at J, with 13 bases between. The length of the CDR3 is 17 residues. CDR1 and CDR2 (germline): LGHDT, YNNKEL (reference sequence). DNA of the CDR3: TGTGCCAGCAGCCAAGGTCTCACGGCAAGCTCCTACAATGAGCAGTTCTTC. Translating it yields CASSQGLTASSYNEQFF.

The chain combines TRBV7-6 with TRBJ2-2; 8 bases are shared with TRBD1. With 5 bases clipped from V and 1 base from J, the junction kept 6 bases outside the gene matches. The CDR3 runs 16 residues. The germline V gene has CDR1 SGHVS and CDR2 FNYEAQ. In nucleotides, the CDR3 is TGTGCCAGCAGCCCACAGGGGGTCTTGAACACCGGGGAGCTGTTTTTT. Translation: CASSPQGVLNTGELFF.

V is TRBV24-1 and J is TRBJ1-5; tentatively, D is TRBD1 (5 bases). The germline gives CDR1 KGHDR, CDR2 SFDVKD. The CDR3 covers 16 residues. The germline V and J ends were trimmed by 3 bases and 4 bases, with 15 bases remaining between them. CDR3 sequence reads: CATSDGRQGVNQPQHF. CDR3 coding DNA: TGTGCCACCAGTGATGGCCGGCAGGGTGTTAATCAGCCCCAGCATTTT.